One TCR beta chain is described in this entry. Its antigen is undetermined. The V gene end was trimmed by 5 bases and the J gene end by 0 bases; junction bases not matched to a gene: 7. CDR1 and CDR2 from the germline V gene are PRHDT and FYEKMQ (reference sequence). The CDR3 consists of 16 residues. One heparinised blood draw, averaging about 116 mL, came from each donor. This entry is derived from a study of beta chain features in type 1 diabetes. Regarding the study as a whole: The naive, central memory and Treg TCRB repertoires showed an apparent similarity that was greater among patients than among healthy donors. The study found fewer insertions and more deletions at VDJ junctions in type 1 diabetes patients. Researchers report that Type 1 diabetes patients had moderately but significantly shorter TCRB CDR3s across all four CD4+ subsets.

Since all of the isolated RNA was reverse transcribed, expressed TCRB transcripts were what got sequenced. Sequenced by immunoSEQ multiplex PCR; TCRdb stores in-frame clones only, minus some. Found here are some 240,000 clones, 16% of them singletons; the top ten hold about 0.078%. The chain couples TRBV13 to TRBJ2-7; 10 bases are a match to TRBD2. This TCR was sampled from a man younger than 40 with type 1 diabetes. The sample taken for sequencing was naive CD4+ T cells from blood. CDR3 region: CASSDWTSGSSYEQYF. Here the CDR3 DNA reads TGTGCCAGCAGCGATTGGACTAGCGGCAGCTCCTACGAGCAGTACTTC.